Listed below are T cell receptor beta chains from one sample, sequenced in a study of blood T cell repertoires in COVID-19. Method: immunoSEQ multiplex PCR; TCRdb's copy keeps in-frame clones and lacks some. The profile shows about 80,000 clones, almost 85% of them singletons. Sequencing was performed on peripheral blood. The receptors stem from an elderly man with acute or convalescent COVID-19. CDR3s include the opening cysteine and the closing phenylalanine or tryptophan. The D gene is left open where the match is weak. Clone size, where shown, is once, few, many, or a class for clones that have expanded.

j_gene | abundance | d_gene | v_gene | CDR3nt | CDR3aa
TRBJ1-4 | - | - | TRBV3-1/TRBV3-2 | TGTGCCAGCAGCAACAGGGTCGAAGGAGAAAAACTGTTTTTT | CASSNRVEGEKLFF
TRBJ2-5 | once | - | TRBV24-1 | TGTGCCACCAGTGACCCCAACGGAGAGACCCAGTACTTC | CATSDPNGETQYF
TRBJ1-1 | - | TRBD1 | TRBV10-3 | TGTGCCATCAGCGCGGACAGGGGAATTTATACTGAAGCTTTCTTT | CAISADRGIYTEAFF
TRBJ1-5 | once | - | TRBV11-2 | TGTGCCAGCAGCTTCGAGAGGCAGCCCCAGCATTTT | CASSFERQPQHF
TRBJ2-7 | - | TRBD1 | TRBV27 | TGTGCCAGCAGTTTAGGGACAGGGGCTATCTACGAGCAGTACTTC | CASSLGTGAIYEQYF
TRBJ2-2 | once | TRBD2 | TRBV6-5 | TGTGCCAGCAGCTCTCAGGCGGGGGTCACCGGGGAGCTGTTTTTT | CASSSQAGVTGELFF
TRBJ2-7 | - | TRBD1 | TRBV3-1/TRBV3-2 | TGTGCCAGCAGCCAAGATGGGTCAGGGGGTAGCGAGCAGTACTTC | CASSQDGSGGSEQYF
TRBJ2-1 | - | TRBD2 | TRBV3-1/TRBV3-2 | TGTGCCAGCAGCCATCAGGGAGGGGACAATGAGCAGTTCTTC | CASSHQGGDNEQFF
TRBJ2-3 | - | - | TRBV5-4 | TGTGCCAGCAGCTTTACAGGGAGGGCAGATACGCAGTATTTT | CASSFTGRADTQYF
TRBJ1-2 | - | - | TRBV15 | TGTGCCACCAGCAGAGAAACGTTAGGAGTAGGCTATGGCTACACCTTC | CATSRETLGVGYGYTF
TRBJ2-1 | - | TRBD2 | TRBV4-1 | TGCGCCAGCAGCAGTCGGGGGGGCAACAATGAGCAGTTCTTC | CASSSRGGNNEQFF
TRBJ2-3 | once | - | TRBV7-6 | TGTGCCAGCAGCTTAAGAGTAGCGGAGCTGGGAGATACGCAGTATTTT | CASSLRVAELGDTQYF
TRBJ2-5 | - | - | TRBV18 | TGTGCCAGCTCACCAAATCCAGGAGAGACCCAGTACTTC | CASSPNPGETQYF
TRBJ2-2 | - | TRBD1 | TRBV15 | TGTGCCACCAGCAGACCCGGGACAGGGGCCGGGGAGCTGTTTTTT | CATSRPGTGAGELFF
TRBJ2-5 | - | TRBD1 | TRBV5-1 | TGCGCCAGCAGCTCCGGGACAGGGGGTTCGGTGACCCAGTACTTC | CASSSGTGGSVTQYF
TRBJ1-4 | - | TRBD1 | TRBV4-1 | TGCGCCAGCAGCCACCTACAGGGGGCGGATGAAAAACTGTTTTTT | CASSHLQGADEKLFF
TRBJ2-7 | - | TRBD2 | TRBV7-2 | TGTGCCAGCAGCTTACTAGCGGGGGGCAACTACGAGCAGTACTTC | CASSLLAGGNYEQYF
TRBJ2-7 | - | TRBD1 | TRBV19 | TGTGCCAGTAGTCTACGGGACAGGGGTTACGAGCAGTACTTC | CASSLRDRGYEQYF
TRBJ1-6 | - | - | TRBV6-5 | TGTGCCAGCAGACTATCTGTACAGGATTCACCCCTCCACTTT | CASRLSVQDSPLHF
TRBJ2-2 | - | TRBD2 | TRBV5-1 | TGCGCCAGCAGCCACTACTCAAGGACTAGCGGGGGAAACACCGGGGAGCTGTTTTTT | CASSHYSRTSGGNTGELFF
TRBJ1-5 | - | - | TRBV6-5 | TGTGCCAGCAGAGCCCAGGGTTATAGCAATCAGCCCCAGCATTTT | CASRAQGYSNQPQHF
TRBJ2-1 | - | - | TRBV10-3 | TGTGCCATCGACGACCGGGCAAAGCAGGGTGAGCAGTTCTTC | CAIDDRAKQGEQFF
TRBJ2-5 | - | TRBD1 | TRBV5-6 | TGTGCCAGCAGCCGGGGGACAGGGGGTAGAGGAGAGACCCAGTACTTC | CASSRGTGGRGETQYF
TRBJ2-7 | few | TRBD1 | TRBV19 | TGTGCCAGTAGTCCGGACAGGGGGCCCGAGCAGTACTTC | CASSPDRGPEQYF
TRBJ2-5 | - | TRBD2 | TRBV15 | TGTGCCACCAGTTCTGGACTAGCGGGCCCCCAAGAGACCCAGTACTTC | CATSSGLAGPQETQYF
TRBJ1-3 | - | TRBD1 | TRBV5-4 | TGTGCCAGCAGCCCGGACAGGGTCTCTGGAAACACCATATATTTT | CASSPDRVSGNTIYF
TRBJ2-1 | - | TRBD1 | TRBV5-4 | TGTGCCAGCAGCTTGGGGGGCAGGGGGCTTATTAATGAGCAGTTCTTC | CASSLGGRGLINEQFF
TRBJ1-5 | - | - | TRBV29-1 | TGCAGCGTGGGACAAGGCAATGATCAGCCCCAGCATTTT | CSVGQGNDQPQHF
TRBJ2-7 | - | - | TRBV6-5 | TGTGCCAGCAGGCAAACAGGGTACGAGCAGTACTTC | CASRQTGYEQYF
TRBJ1-4 | - | TRBD1 | TRBV19 | TGTGCCAGTAGTGTGGGACAGGGCGAAGGGGTACTGTTTTTT | CASSVGQGEGVLFF
TRBJ1-2 | - | - | TRBV19 | TGTGCCAGTAGTAACCCGCGGACGAGGGACAATGGCTACACCTTC | CASSNPRTRDNGYTF
TRBJ2-7 | - | - | TRBV11-3 | TGTGCCAGCAGCTTAACTTCCCGCTGGGCGATTAGCTCCTACGAGCAGTACTTC | CASSLTSRWAISSYEQYF
TRBJ1-1 | - | - | TRBV18 | TGTGCCAGCTCACCGTTCGACAGGAACACTGAAGCTTTCTTT | CASSPFDRNTEAFF
TRBJ1-3 | - | - | TRBV27 | TGTGCCAGCAGTTCAGGACAGGGAAACACCATATATTTT | CASSSGQGNTIYF
TRBJ2-1 | - | TRBD1 | TRBV14 | TGTGCCAGCAGCCAAGAATATTTGGGACAGGGGGCGTCAAATGAGCAGTTCTTC | CASSQEYLGQGASNEQFF
TRBJ2-1 | - | - | TRBV5-1 | TGCGCCAGCAGCGCCGGACAGACCTCCTACAATGAGCAGTTCTTC | CASSAGQTSYNEQFF
TRBJ2-1 | - | - | TRBV6-6 | TGTGCCAGCAGTTACTTCGCAGGGGATTCCTACAATGAGCAGTTCTTC | CASSYFAGDSYNEQFF
TRBJ1-2 | few | TRBD1 | TRBV28 | TGTGCCAGCAGTTTAACGGGACAGGGGGTTTCGAACTATGGCTACACCTTC | CASSLTGQGVSNYGYTF
TRBJ2-7 | once | TRBD1 | TRBV11-2 | TGTGCCAGCAGCCCAAGACAGGGAGCCTACGAGCAGTACTTC | CASSPRQGAYEQYF
TRBJ1-1 | - | TRBD1 | TRBV2 | TGTGCCAGCAAATTACAGGGGACGGGGACTGAAGCTTTCTTT | CASKLQGTGTEAFF
TRBJ1-1 | few | - | TRBV7-8 | TGTGCCAGCAGCATACAGGGGAACACTGAAGCTTTCTTT | CASSIQGNTEAFF
TRBJ2-3 | - | - | TRBV7-9 | TGTGCCAGCAGCTTTTCGGATACGCAGTATTTT | CASSFSDTQYF
TRBJ1-4 | - | TRBD1 | TRBV28 | TGTGCCAGCAGAGAGACAGGGGCAGGTAGTCACGAAAAACTGTTTTTT | CASRETGAGSHEKLFF
TRBJ2-5 | - | TRBD2 | TRBV7-9 | TGTGCCAGCAGCCCGCGGGGGGGAGAGACCCAGTACTTC | CASSPRGGETQYF
TRBJ2-5 | few | TRBD2 | TRBV28 | TGTGCCAGCAGTTTGCTCGGAAGCGGGAGTCAAGAGACCCAGTACTTC | CASSLLGSGSQETQYF
TRBJ2-7 | - | - | TRBV3-1/TRBV3-2 | TGTGCCAGCAGCCAAGCCAGGGACATTCCCTACGAGCAGTACTTC | CASSQARDIPYEQYF
TRBJ1-1 | - | - | TRBV19 | TGTGCCAGTAGGGTACAGGGAGTGAACACTGAAGCTTTCTTT | CASRVQGVNTEAFF
TRBJ2-7 | - | TRBD1 | TRBV18 | TGTGCCAGCTCACCGGGACAGGGTTCCTACGAGCAGTACTTC | CASSPGQGSYEQYF
TRBJ2-7 | - | - | TRBV27 | TGTGCCAGCAGTTTATCGGTGGGCAGCCAGCAGTACTTC | CASSLSVGSQQYF
TRBJ1-5 | few | - | TRBV2 | TGTGCCAGCGCTCTGGAGAGGGGCAATCAGCCCCAGCATTTT | CASALERGNQPQHF
TRBJ1-1 | - | - | TRBV20-1 | TGCAGTGCTAGTTTGGAGGGTAACACTGAAGCTTTCTTT | CSASLEGNTEAFF
TRBJ2-4 | - | TRBD1 | TRBV5-1 | TGCGCCAGCAGCTTGGGACAGGGGGGAAACATTCAGTACTTC | CASSLGQGGNIQYF
TRBJ1-1 | - | - | TRBV25-1 | TGTGCCAGCCGACGGGGGAGCACTGAAGCTTTCTTT | CASRRGSTEAFF
TRBJ2-3 | few | TRBD2 | TRBV11-2 | TGTGCCAGCAGCTTACTACTAGCGGGGGGCGGATATGCGAGGGATACGCAGTATTTT | CASSLLLAGGGYARDTQYF
TRBJ2-2 | - | - | TRBV6-5 | TGTGCCAGCAGTTACCCAAACACCGGGGAGCTGTTTTTT | CASSYPNTGELFF
TRBJ1-2 | few | - | TRBV19 | TGTGCCAGTAGTATAGGGGCCAGTGGCTACACCTTC | CASSIGASGYTF
TRBJ1-6 | once | - | TRBV4-2 | TGTGCCAGCAGCCAATCTCAGGGAGGTTTGGGCTCACCCCTCCACTTT | CASSQSQGGLGSPLHF
TRBJ2-7 | - | TRBD1 | TRBV6-2/TRBV6-3 | TGTGCCAGCAGTTACGGGACAGCCGGTGCCCCTTCTTACGAGCAGTACTTC | CASSYGTAGAPSYEQYF
TRBJ2-1 | - | - | TRBV20-1 | TGCAGTGCTAGTTCAGGGGCCTCCTACAATGAGCAGTTCTTC | CSASSGASYNEQFF